Listed here are 27 T cell receptor beta chains from one sample, sequenced in a study of identical twins. TCRdb itself ran the 5' RACE reads through MiXCR, one entry per CDR3 protein. The table has about 340,000 distinct CDR3 sequences, more than 9% seen once. This sample also belongs to another study, concerning yellow fever vaccine responses in identical twins.

What was sequenced was CD8+ T cells sorted from blood. The receptor set was obtained from a woman aged 18 to 35 in good health.

The chain recombines TRBV10-3 with TRBJ2-1; perhaps TRBD1 as D (5 bases). The CDR3 has 14 residues. CDR1 is ENHRY, CDR2 SYGVKD, per germline. V dropped 1 base and J dropped 3 bases, with 7 bases sitting between them. The CDR3 DNA reads as TGTGCCATCAGTGAGTATACAGGCTACAATGAGCAGTTCTTC. Translated: CAISEYTGYNEQFF.

At least ten counts were recorded for this clonotype. The V call is TRBV28, the J call TRBJ2-1; TRBD2 matches at 10 bases. CDR3 length equals 15 residues. From germline, CDR1 is MDHEN and CDR2 SYDVKM. With V trimmed by 3 bases and J by 8 bases, 7 bases remained unmatched. The CDR3 region is CASSFRLAGGDEQFF. DNA of the CDR3: TGTGCCAGCAGTTTTCGGTTAGCGGGGGGAGATGAGCAGTTCTTC. Together with reference TRBV28 and TRBJ2-1, the CDR3 gives the full variable domain: DVKVTQSSRYLVKRTGEKVFLECVQDMDHENMFWYRQDPGLGLRLIYFSYDVKMKEKGDIPEGYSVSREKKERFSLILESASTNQTSMYLCASSFRLAGGDEQFFGPGTRLTVL.

This clonotype was detected many times. The chain combines TRBV4-1 with TRBJ2-5; D is undetermined. Deletions cut 1 base from V and 0 bases from J, with 15 bases between. CDR1 MGHRA and CDR2 YSYEKL come from the germline V gene. The CDR3 totals 17 residues. CDR3 bases: TGCGCCAGCAGCCAAGTTAGTGGCGGAACAGACCAAGAGACCCAGTACTTC. As protein: CASSQVSGGTDQETQYF.

V is TRBV2 and J is TRBJ2-1; 14 nucleotides align to TRBD2. Germline CDR1 is SNHLY and CDR2 is FYNNEI. Unmatched junction bases numbered 7, after V lost 2 bases and J lost 10 bases. The CDR3 consists of 16 residues. CDR3 bases: TGTGCCAGCAGTGAATGGGGGACTAGCGGGAGAGGAGAGCAGTTCTTC. This translates into CASSEWGTSGRGEQFF.

The chain has TRBV4-1 and TRBJ1-1; possible D gene TRBD1, 5 bases. V was pared by 4 bases and J by 5 bases, with 20 bases between. Germline assignment: CDR1 MGHRA and CDR2 YSYEKL. This CDR3 has 16 amino acids. The CDR3 DNA follows: TGCGCCAGCAGCCCTAAGATCCCCCAGGGTGGAACTGAAGCTTTCTTT. This translates into CASSPKIPQGGTEAFF.

This clonotype came up a few times. The chain employs TRBV20-1 and TRBJ2-7; D is unclear. Trimming shortened V by 3 bases and J by 2 bases, and 8 bases separated the two germline ends. This CDR3 comprises 12 residues. Germline V lookup: CDR1 DFQATT, CDR2 SNEGSKA (reference sequence). Here the CDR3 reads CSASGSTYEQYF. The CDR3 DNA is TGCAGTGCTAGCGGGTCTACCTACGAGCAGTACTTC.

The genes are TRBV4-1 and TRBJ2-7; 8 positions match TRBD1. Germline assignment: CDR1 MGHRA and CDR2 YSYEKL. J gave up 0 bases and V 1 base, and 2 bases lay outside the gene matches. The CDR3 has 15 amino acids. The CDR3 is CASSQGTGSSYEQYV. The CDR3 DNA sequence: TGCGCCAGCAGCCAAGGGACAGGGAGCTCCTACGAGCAGTACGTC.

In this sample, this clonotype turned up a few times. The V gene is TRBV7-9, the J gene TRBJ2-1, with D possibly matching TRBD2 (7 bases). V lost 5 bases and J lost 2, with 19 bases in between. The CDR3 has 17 residues. CDR1 is SEHNR, CDR2 FQNEAQ, per germline (reference sequence). The CDR3 region is CASSHSPGEGPYNEQFF. The CDR3 region has the DNA TGTGCCAGCAGCCACAGCCCAGGGGAGGGCCCCTACAATGAGCAGTTCTTC.

This clonotype was picked up many times. A read error may be the cause here, since a much bigger clone is one base away. J is TRBJ2-7 and V is TRBV20-1, with a possible D match to TRBD1 (5 bases). CDR3 length: 11 amino acids. Germline V lookup: CDR1 DFQATT, CDR2 SNEGSKA (reference sequence). Trimming pared 3 bases from V and 4 bases from J, leaving 7 bases between. The CDR3 loop reads CSARDKYEQYF. CDR3 coding DNA: TGCAGTGCTAGGGACAAATACGAGCAGTACTTC.

Many counts were recorded for this clonotype. The CDR3 nucleotides are TGTGCCAGCAGCTTAGTTCGGGCGGGTTACACAGATACGCAGTATTTT. This gives the protein CASSLVRAGYTDTQYF. The chain is built from TRBV7-8 and TRBJ2-3; tentatively, D is TRBD2 (5 bases). Per germline, CDR1 SGHVS and CDR2 FQNEAQ. V lost 1 base to trimming and J lost 2 bases, with 13 bases between them. CDR3 length: 16 amino acids.

This clonotype was counted a few times. The gene calls are TRBV11-1 and TRBJ2-1; the match to TRBD1 covers 7 bases. Germline trimming cut 2 bases from V and 0 bases from J; bases unmatched to any gene: 13. The CDR3 consists of 19 residues. Germline V gene lookup returns CDR1 SGHAT and CDR2 FQDESV (reference sequence). The CDR3 nucleotides are TGTGCCAGCAGCTTAAGAGGCAGGGGGAATCCGAGCTCCTACAATGAGCAGTTCTTC. This codes for CASSLRGRGNPSSYNEQFF.

This clonotype appeared a few times. V gene TRBV28 combines with J gene TRBJ2-3, with 15 bases identical to TRBD2. Per germline, CDR1 MDHEN and CDR2 SYDVKM. V was pared by 10 bases and J by 6 bases, with 11 bases of the junction left unmatched. CDR3 length: 16 amino acids. As DNA, the CDR3 is TGTGCCATCGAAGCCGGGACTAGCGGGGGGATCGATACGCAGTATTTT. Translation: CAIEAGTSGGIDTQYF.

This sequence joins TRBV6-5 and TRBJ2-2, with 9 bases that match TRBD2. The CDR3 loop spans 15 amino acids. V lost 0 bases and J lost 6; bases outside the gene matches: 2. Per the germline V gene, CDR1 is MNHEY and CDR2 is SVGAGI. The DNA for the CDR3 is TGTGCCAGCAGTTACTCGGGACTAGCCTCCGGGGAGCTGTTTTTT. Encoded protein: CASSYSGLASGELFF.

This clonotype showed up just a few times. The chain combines TRBV9 with TRBJ2-5; D is unclear. Germline V lookup: CDR1 SGDLS, CDR2 YYNGEE. V lost 8 bases and J 2 bases, leaving 19 bases between the germline ends. The CDR3 contains 15 residues. CDR3 DNA sequence: TGTGCCAGTCAGCTTTCTGGCGGCGGACAAGAGACCCAGTACTTC. This gives the protein CASQLSGGGQETQYF.

This clonotype has a count of ten or more. The chain is built from TRBV7-8 and TRBJ2-1; D unclear. The CDR3 is 13 amino acids. Trimming shortened V by 2 bases and J by 5 bases, and 7 bases separated the two germline ends. Germline values: CDR1 SGHVS, CDR2 FQNEAQ. The CDR3 here is CASSLFIDNEQFF. CDR3 DNA sequence: TGTGCCAGCAGCTTATTTATCGACAATGAGCAGTTCTTC.

In this sample, this clonotype turned up many times. The gene calls are TRBV6-1 and TRBJ1-1; 7 positions agree with TRBD1. The CDR3 spans 13 residues. The germline CDR1 and CDR2 sequences are MNHNS and SASEGT. Trimming cost V 5 bases and J 1 base; bases outside gene matches: 1. CDR3 coding DNA: TGTGCCAGCAGTCAGGGGGAGAACACTGAAGCTTTCTTT. This gives the protein CASSQGENTEAFF.

The CDR3 DNA reads TGCGCCAGCAGTGAATGGGGTTTGGTTGAAAAACTGTTTTTT. Its protein is CASSEWGLVEKLFF. The V call is TRBV10-2, the J call TRBJ1-4; no clear D gene. Per germline, CDR1 WSHSY and CDR2 SAAADI. V lost 3 bases to trimming and J lost 7 bases, with 12 bases between them. The CDR3 is made up of 14 amino acids.

This clonotype was found a few times. The chain carries TRBV2 and TRBJ2-7; maybe TRBD1 (6 bases). V lost 8 bases and J 7 bases, leaving 12 bases between the germline ends. Germline V gene lookup returns CDR1 SNHLY and CDR2 FYNNEI. CDR3 size: 11 residues. The CDR3 nucleotides read TGTGCCAGCCCCAGGGGCTTAGAGCAGTACGTC. Protein sequence: CASPRGLEQYV.

The chain recombines TRBV2 with TRBJ2-7, with D uncertain. The CDR3 runs 11 residues. CDR1 is SNHLY and CDR2 is FYNNEI in the germline V gene. Trimming removed 8 bases at V and 3 bases at J, with 8 bases between. The CDR3 spells CASSPSYEQYV. CDR3 nucleotide sequence: TGTGCCAGCTCTCCTAGCTACGAGCAGTACGTC.

This clonotype has ten or more counts. The chain carries TRBV4-1 and TRBJ2-5; TRBD2 might be the D (6 bases). The V end lost 0 bases, the J end lost 0 bases, and 8 bases lay between the germline ends. This CDR3 comprises 15 residues. Per the germline V gene, CDR1 is MGHRA and CDR2 is YSYEKL. The DNA of the CDR3 is TGCGCCAGCAGCCAAGACCGGGGGTACCAAGAGACCCAGTACTTC. Amino acids: CASSQDRGYQETQYF.

This clonotype has more than one count but fewer than ten. V is TRBV21-1 and J is TRBJ2-1; the table's D call, TRBD2, has no DNA check behind it. TRBV21-1 constitutes a pseudogene. The CDR3 covers 15 residues. CDR3 sequence: CASSSPGGGYNEQFF. CDR3 nucleotides: TGTGCCAGCAGCAGTCCGGGTGGGGGATACAATGAGCAGTTCTTC.

The rearrangement joins TRBV7-6 to TRBJ2-3; 15 bases map to TRBD2. Germline assignment: CDR1 SGHVS and CDR2 FNYEAQ. J was trimmed by 4 bases and V by 5 bases; bases with no gene match: 10. This CDR3 spans 18 amino acids. CDR3 protein: CASSLIGLAGGQSDTQYF. Here the CDR3 DNA reads TGTGCCAGCAGCCTCATCGGACTAGCGGGGGGGCAGTCAGATACGCAGTATTTT.

This clonotype was seen ten or more times. The V gene is TRBV27, the J gene TRBJ1-5; no clear D gene. V was pared by 5 bases and J by 4 bases, with 15 bases between. The CDR3 has 15 residues. Per the germline V gene, CDR1 is MNHEY and CDR2 is SMNVEV (reference sequence). The CDR3 here is CASSAKDPGNQPQHF. CDR3 coding DNA: TGTGCCAGCAGTGCTAAGGACCCTGGGAATCAGCCCCAGCATTTT.

The V and J genes are TRBV10-2 and TRBJ2-2; D gene ambiguous. The CDR3 has 15 amino acids. The V gene's germline CDR1 is WSHSY and CDR2 SAAADI. The V and J ends lost 2 bases and 0 bases respectively, with 7 bases between them. The chain's CDR3 is CASSEGFSNTGELFF. CDR3 DNA: TGCGCCAGCAGTGAGGGCTTTTCGAACACCGGGGAGCTGTTTTTT.

This chain connects TRBV27 to TRBJ1-4; D gene ambiguous. The germline V and J ends were trimmed by 3 bases and 8 bases, with 10 bases remaining between them. The length of the CDR3 is 13 residues. Germline CDR1 MNHEY, CDR2 SMNVEV (reference sequence). Here the CDR3 reads CASSFRQWEKLFF. The CDR3 nucleotides read TGTGCCAGCAGTTTTAGGCAGTGGGAAAAACTGTTTTTT.

This clonotype occurred many times. The chain employs TRBV4-1 and TRBJ2-7; 8 nucleotides agree with TRBD1. The V gene end was trimmed by 0 bases and the J gene end by 5 bases; junction bases not matched to a gene: 6. The CDR3 totals 15 residues. CDR1 is MGHRA and CDR2 is YSYEKL in the germline V gene. CDR3 amino acids: CASSQDAGQVHEQYF. The CDR3 DNA follows: TGCGCCAGCAGCCAAGACGCGGGACAGGTACACGAGCAGTACTTC.

The CDR3 here is CASSPGQGGSTDTQYF. CDR3 coding DNA: TGTGCCAGCAGCCCGGGGCAGGGAGGAAGCACAGATACGCAGTATTTT. The rearrangement links TRBV7-9 to TRBJ2-3, with a tentative D call TRBD2 (6 bases). V was trimmed by 5 bases and J by 0 bases, leaving 15 bases between them. This CDR3 is built from 16 residues. CDR1 and CDR2 (germline): SEHNR, FQNEAQ (reference sequence).